A single sample gave rise to the 12 T cell receptor beta chains below, sequenced in a study of blood T cells in healthy people across ages. Primers used in a second PCR of roughly 6 to 12 cycles were a sample-barcoded 5' primer and a J-beta primer mix. TCRdb re-called the 5' RACE reads through MiXCR, storing one row per CDR3 protein. The table records about 500,000 distinct CDR3 sequences, about 25% of them present only once. In addition, the sample was reused for a study of T cells of mothers and their children.

Sequences were obtained from blood. The receptors derive from a boy aged 5-17 years in good health.

This clonotype was seen many times. The CDR3 protein is CASSYGQAPYGYTF. The CDR3 DNA is TGTGCCAGCAGTTACGGACAGGCCCCCTATGGCTACACCTTC. The rearrangement uses TRBV6-5 and TRBJ1-2; 7 bases map to TRBD1. The junction had 4 bases not matched to a gene; V was cut back by 2 bases and J by 4 bases. The CDR3 extends over 14 amino acids. The germline gives CDR1 MNHEY, CDR2 SVGAGI.

This clonotype has ten or more counts. An end of the junction differs from the germline gene, which may be a read error. J is TRBJ2-7 and V is TRBV7-7, with D hard to call. CDR3 length: 13 residues. The V gene's germline CDR1 is SSHAT and CDR2 FNYEAQ (reference sequence). The CDR3 DNA reads TGTGCTAGCAGCTTAGGCGAGGCCTACGAGCAGTACTTC. Protein sequence: CASSLGEAYEQYF.

The chain carries TRBV20-1 and TRBJ1-4, with D unresolved. The V end lost 4 bases, the J end lost 8 bases, and 11 bases lay between the germline ends. Germline CDR1 is DFQATT and CDR2 is SNEGSKA (reference sequence). The CDR3 consists of 12 residues. CDR3: CSATLGREKLFF. The CDR3 DNA is TGCAGTGCTACCTTGGGTCGCGAAAAACTGTTTTTT.

This clonotype was seen a handful of times. The chain combines TRBV19 with TRBJ2-2, with a tentative D call TRBD1 (6 bases). V lost 3 bases and J lost 1, with 9 bases in between. CDR3 size: 15 residues. Per the germline V gene, CDR1 is LNHDA and CDR2 is SQIVND (reference sequence). The CDR3 DNA reads TGTGCCAGTAGTATTTGGGGGCTGAACACCGGGGAGCTGTTTTTT. It is translated as CASSIWGLNTGELFF.

The chain employs TRBV29-1 and TRBJ2-6; perhaps TRBD1 as D (8 bases). Germline V CDR1 and CDR2: SQVTM, ANQGSEA. The V end lost 1 base, the J end lost 0 bases, and 31 bases lay between the germline ends. The CDR3 has 23 amino acids. The DNA for the CDR3 is TGCAGCGTTGAAGCCCAACACACCCTCTACGACAGGGGACTACTCTCTGGGGCCAACGTCCTGACTTTC. As protein: CSVEAQHTLYDRGLLSGANVLTF.

The V and J genes are TRBV27 and TRBJ1-3, with D possibly matching TRBD1 (6 bases). In germline, CDR1 is MNHEY, CDR2 SMNVEV (reference sequence). This CDR3 contains 15 residues. Deletions cut 6 bases from V and 0 bases from J, with 12 bases between. The CDR3 coding sequence is TGTGCCAGCAGCCCACAGGGTTCCTCTGGAAACACCATATATTTT. Translated: CASSPQGSSGNTIYF.

This clonotype was detected only a few times. The J gene is TRBJ2-7, the V gene TRBV4-1, with D possibly matching TRBD2 (5 bases). CDR1 and CDR2 from the germline V gene are MGHRA and YSYEKL. V was pared by 5 bases and J by 5 bases, with 10 bases between. This CDR3 is 12 amino acids long. CDR3 loop: CASSGGVHEQYF. CDR3 in DNA: TGCGCCAGCAGCGGAGGAGTACACGAGCAGTACTTC.

This clonotype was counted between two and nine times. J is TRBJ2-3 and V is TRBV27; the D is unclear. CDR3 length equals 13 residues. Germline V gene lookup returns CDR1 MNHEY and CDR2 SMNVEV (reference sequence). V shed 3 bases and J shed 2 bases, with 6 bases lying between them. The DNA for the CDR3 is TGTGCCAGCAGTTTCTTAACCACAGATACGCAGTATTTT. Its translation: CASSFLTTDTQYF.

This clonotype was seen a few times. The chain has TRBV6-2 or TRBV6-3 and TRBJ1-2; D not certain. The CDR3 totals 13 residues. The germline CDR1 and CDR2 sequences are MNHEY and SVGEGT. Trimming removed 5 bases from V and 13 bases from J, with 20 bases in between. CDR3: CASSLGRGSSATF. The CDR3 DNA reads as TGTGCCAGCAGTCTAGGGCGCGGCAGTTCGGCCACCTTC.

This clonotype has at least ten counts. The chain is built from TRBV27 and TRBJ2-7; tentative D call: TRBD2 (7 bases). The CDR3 is made up of 15 amino acids. V lost 4 bases, J lost 2 bases, and 15 bases lay in between. Germline V gene data show CDR1 as MNHEY and CDR2 as SMNVEV (reference sequence). The CDR3 DNA sequence: TGTGCCAGCAGTTCGCAATCGGGGGGCCCCTACGAGCAGTACTTC. Amino acids: CASSSQSGGPYEQYF.

This clonotype showed up many times. This chain connects TRBV29-1 to TRBJ1-1, with a possible D match to TRBD1 (5 bases). V lost 6 bases and J lost 5, with 13 bases in between. This CDR3 spans 12 amino acids. Germline V CDR1 and CDR2: SQVTM, ANQGSEA. The DNA of the CDR3 is TGCAGCGTGGGGGACCGGCGTACTGAAGCTTTCTTT. It codes for CSVGDRRTEAFF.

Notes on this clonotype: The junction and the germline gene differ at one end; a read error may be behind it. CDR3 DNA: TGTGCCAACAGCTTATTTCGGACAGGGTCATCATCTGATACGCAGTATTTT. Its protein product is CANSLFRTGSSSDTQYF. The rearrangement joins TRBV7-8 to TRBJ2-3; 8 bases are shared with TRBD1. Germline CDR1 is SGHVS and CDR2 is FQNEAQ. The CDR3 covers 17 residues.